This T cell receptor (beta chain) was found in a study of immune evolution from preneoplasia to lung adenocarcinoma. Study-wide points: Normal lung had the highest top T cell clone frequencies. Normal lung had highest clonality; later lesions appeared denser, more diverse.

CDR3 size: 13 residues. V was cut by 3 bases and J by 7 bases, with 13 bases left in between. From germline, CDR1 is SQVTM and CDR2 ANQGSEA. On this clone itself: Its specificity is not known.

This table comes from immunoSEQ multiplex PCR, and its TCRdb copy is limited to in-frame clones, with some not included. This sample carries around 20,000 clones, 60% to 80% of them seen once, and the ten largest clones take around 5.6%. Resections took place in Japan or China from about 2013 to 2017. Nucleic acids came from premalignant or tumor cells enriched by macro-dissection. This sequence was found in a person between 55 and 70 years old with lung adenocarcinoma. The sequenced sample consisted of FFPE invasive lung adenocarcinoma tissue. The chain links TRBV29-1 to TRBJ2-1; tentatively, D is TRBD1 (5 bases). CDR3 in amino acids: CSVDAQGRNEQFF. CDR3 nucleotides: TGCAGCGTTGATGCGCAGGGTAGGAATGAGCAGTTCTTC.